This T cell receptor beta chain appears in the sequencing data of a study of shared clonotypes between healthy human individuals. Germline values: CDR1 MNHNS, CDR2 SASEGT. This CDR3 is 15 amino acids long. Between the trimmed V and J ends, which lost 0 bases and 6 bases, there was a span of 11 bases. Profiled with immunoSEQ multiplex PCR; TCRdb holds only in-frame clones, not every one. The sample gives under 550,000 clones, 90% to 97% of which show up once; about 0.064% is in the top ten. Those who donated, Caucasian adults without exception, all lived in Nashville, Tennessee. A split of CD4+ cells into CD45RA+ naive and CD45RA-negative memory subsets was performed.

This sequence joins TRBV6-1 and TRBJ2-2; D not resolved. Sequencing used naive CD4+ T cells sorted from blood. Subset described: CD45RA+ positively selected. This receptor was obtained from a woman aged 25 to 39 in good health. For the CDR3, the DNA is TGTGCCAGCAGTGAAGCGCTTCGTCGCCCCGGGGAGCTGTTTTTT. It translates to CASSEALRRPGELFF.